This T cell receptor beta chain was retrieved from a study of CD8+CD57+ T cells in acquired aplastic anemia. Germline V CDR1 and CDR2: SQVTM, ANQGSEA. The CDR3 covers 15 residues. Trimming took off 4 bases at V and 1 base at J, with 16 bases between the two ends. Only patients with CD8+CD57+ cell expansion on flow cytometry were chosen for sequencing. Template material for TCR beta VDJ and CDR3 profiling consisted of genomic DNA. In TCRdb, the reads were re-called with MiXCR into one record per CDR3 protein. Of around 430,000 distinct CDR3 sequences detected, approximately 32% appear once; the ten largest clones hold 0.75% to 0.95%.

The sequenced sample was sorted CD4+, CD8+, or CD8+CD57+ T cells (not recorded which) from PBMCs. The receptor's source is a human donor with aplastic anemia. The chain recombines TRBV29-1 with TRBJ2-5; possibly TRBD2 for D (7 bases). The DNA for the CDR3 is TGCAGCGTTGTCGGACTAGGGGGAATCCAAGAGACCCAGTACTTC. Its translation is CSVVGLGGIQETQYF.